This T cell receptor beta chain appears in the sequencing data of a study of early T cells in non-severe SARS-CoV-2 infection. Study summary: Whole-blood bulk RNA, unsorted, was sequenced, and chains were unpaired.

This clonotype was seen repeatedly, ten times or more. What it binds is not known. Researchers tagged individual cDNA molecules with unique molecular identifiers. MiXCR, applied by TCRdb to the 5' RACE reads, yields one record per CDR3 protein. The sample yields approximately 30,000 distinct CDR3 sequences, approximately 7% seen once. The germline V and J ends were trimmed by 5 bases and 6 bases, with 13 bases remaining between them. CDR3 length: 14 residues. Per germline, CDR1 SGHTA and CDR2 FQGTGA. Whole-study findings and limits: The matching step, a VDJdb search, favored anti-spike CD8 responses and missed private and CD4 specificities.

The sample taken for sequencing was whole blood. V usage is TRBV7-3 and J usage is TRBJ2-2; D is ambiguous. The receptor's source is an adult who was a healthcare worker with PCR-confirmed SARS-CoV-2 infection or an uninfected control (not recorded which). CDR3 nucleotides: TGTGCCAGCAGCCCCGGACCATTCCCCGGGGAGCTGTTTTTT. Translated: CASSPGPFPGELFF.